This paragraph covers one T cell receptor (beta chain) sequence. A read error may produce the germline difference seen at one junction end. Germline CDR1 is SGHDT and CDR2 is YYEEEE. The CDR3 sequence is 17 residues long. The data originate from a study of control samples from healthy donors and cancer patients. Libraries were prepared by immunoSEQ multiplex PCR; TCRdb keeps only in-frame clonotypes and omits some of them. The repertoire holds roughly 49,000 clones, with more than 70% as singletons. The sequencing sample was made of PBMCs. The genes are TRBV5-6 and TRBJ2-2, with a tentative D call TRBD1 (5 bases). The source is a man aged 50 to 60 with head and neck cancer. DNA of the CDR3: TGTGCCAGCAGTTTGGGGATACAGGCCAGGAGCGACGGGGAGCTGTTTTTT. Translation: CASSLGIQARSDGELFF.